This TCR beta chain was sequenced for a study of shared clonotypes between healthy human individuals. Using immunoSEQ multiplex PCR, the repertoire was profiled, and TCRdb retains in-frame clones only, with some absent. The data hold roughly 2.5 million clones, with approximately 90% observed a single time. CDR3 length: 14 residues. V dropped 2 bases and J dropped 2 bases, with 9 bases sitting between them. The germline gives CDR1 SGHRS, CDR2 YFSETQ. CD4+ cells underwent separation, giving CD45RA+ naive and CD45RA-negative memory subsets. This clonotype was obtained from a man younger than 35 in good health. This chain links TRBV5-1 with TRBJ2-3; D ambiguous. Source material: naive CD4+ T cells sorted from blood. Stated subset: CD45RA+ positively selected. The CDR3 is CASSFNADTDTQYF. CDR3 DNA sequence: TGCGCCAGCAGCTTCAACGCCGACACAGATACGCAGTATTTT.